The clone carrying this T cell receptor (beta chain) was counted at least ten times. The antigen is not known. Investigators reverse transcribed all isolated RNA, so they sequenced expressed TCRB transcripts. The method was immunoSEQ multiplex PCR; TCRdb's version includes in-frame clones alone and lacks a portion of them. The sample records around 150,000 clones, 9% being singletons. This entry comes from a study of beta chain features in type 1 diabetes. Study outcomes and limitations: Patients with Type 1 diabetes showed moderately but significantly shorter TCRB CDR3s in all four CD4+ subsets.

The source material was central memory CD4+ T cells from blood. The clonotype comes from a woman aged 25 to 39 with type 1 diabetes.

CDR3 sequence reads: CASSPTTGNNEQFF. CDR3 in DNA: TGTGCCAGCAGCCCCACGACAGGGAACAATGAGCAGTTCTTC. This chain uses TRBV7-3 with TRBJ2-1; 7 bases are shared with TRBD1. Trimming took 5 bases from V and 5 from J; bases not matched to a gene: 6. Germline assignment: CDR1 SGHTA and CDR2 FQGTGA. The CDR3 totals 14 residues.